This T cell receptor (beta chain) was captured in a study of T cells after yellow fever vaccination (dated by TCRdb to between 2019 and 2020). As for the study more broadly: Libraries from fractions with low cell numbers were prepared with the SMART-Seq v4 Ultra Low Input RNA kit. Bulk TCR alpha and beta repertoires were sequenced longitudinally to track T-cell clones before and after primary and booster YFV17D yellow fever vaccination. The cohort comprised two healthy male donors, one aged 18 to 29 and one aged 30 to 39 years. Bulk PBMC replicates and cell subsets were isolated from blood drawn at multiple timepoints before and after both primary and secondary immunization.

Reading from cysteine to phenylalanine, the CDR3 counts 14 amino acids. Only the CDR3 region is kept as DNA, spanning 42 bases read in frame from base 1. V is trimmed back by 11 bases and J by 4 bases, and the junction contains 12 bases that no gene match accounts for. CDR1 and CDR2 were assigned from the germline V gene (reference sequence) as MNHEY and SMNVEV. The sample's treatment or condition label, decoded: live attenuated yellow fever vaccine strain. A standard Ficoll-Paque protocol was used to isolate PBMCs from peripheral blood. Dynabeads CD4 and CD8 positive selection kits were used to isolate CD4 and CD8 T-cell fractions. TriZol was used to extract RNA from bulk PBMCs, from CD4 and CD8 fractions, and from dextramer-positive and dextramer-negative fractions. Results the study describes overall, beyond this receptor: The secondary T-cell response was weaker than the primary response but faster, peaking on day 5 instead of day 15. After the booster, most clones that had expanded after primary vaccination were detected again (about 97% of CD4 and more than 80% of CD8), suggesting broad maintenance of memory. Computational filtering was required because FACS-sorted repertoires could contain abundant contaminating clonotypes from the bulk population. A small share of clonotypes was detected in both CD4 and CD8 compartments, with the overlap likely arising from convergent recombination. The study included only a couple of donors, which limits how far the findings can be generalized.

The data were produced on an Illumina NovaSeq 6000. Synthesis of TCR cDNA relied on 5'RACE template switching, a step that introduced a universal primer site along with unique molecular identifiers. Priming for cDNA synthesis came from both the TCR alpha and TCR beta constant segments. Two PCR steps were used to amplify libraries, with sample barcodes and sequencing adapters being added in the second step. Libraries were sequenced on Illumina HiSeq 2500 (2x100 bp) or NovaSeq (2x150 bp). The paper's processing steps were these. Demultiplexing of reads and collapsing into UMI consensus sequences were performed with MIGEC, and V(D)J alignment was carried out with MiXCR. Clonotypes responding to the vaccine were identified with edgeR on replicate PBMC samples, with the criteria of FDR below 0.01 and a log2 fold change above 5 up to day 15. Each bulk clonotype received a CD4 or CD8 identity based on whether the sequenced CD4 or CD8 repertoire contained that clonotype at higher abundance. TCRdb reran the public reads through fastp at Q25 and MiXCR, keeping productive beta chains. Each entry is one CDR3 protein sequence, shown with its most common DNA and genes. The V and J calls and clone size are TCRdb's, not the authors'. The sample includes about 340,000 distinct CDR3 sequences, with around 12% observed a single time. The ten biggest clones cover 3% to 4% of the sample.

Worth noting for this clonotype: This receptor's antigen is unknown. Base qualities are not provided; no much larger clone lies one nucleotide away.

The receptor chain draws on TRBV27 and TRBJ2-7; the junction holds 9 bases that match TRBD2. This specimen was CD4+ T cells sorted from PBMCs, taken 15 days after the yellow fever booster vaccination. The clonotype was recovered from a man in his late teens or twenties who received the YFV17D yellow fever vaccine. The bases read TGTGCCGGTATCGGGTTAGCGGGGGTATACGAGCAGTACTTC. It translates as CAGIGLAGVYEQYF.